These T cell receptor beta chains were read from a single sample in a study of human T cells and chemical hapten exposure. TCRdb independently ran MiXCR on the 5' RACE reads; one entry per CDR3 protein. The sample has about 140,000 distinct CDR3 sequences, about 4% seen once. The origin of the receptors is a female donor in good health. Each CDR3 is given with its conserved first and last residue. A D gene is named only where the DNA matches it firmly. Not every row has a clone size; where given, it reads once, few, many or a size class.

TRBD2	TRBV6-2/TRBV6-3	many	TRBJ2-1	TGTGCCAGCAATATACCCACCGCGAGCGGGGGCCCGAAAAGCTCCTACAATGAGCAGTTCTTC	CASNIPTASGGPKSSYNEQFF
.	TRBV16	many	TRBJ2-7	TGTGCCAGCAGCCAATCCCCCAACGAGCAGTACTTC	CASSQSPNEQYF
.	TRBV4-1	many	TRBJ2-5	TGCGCCAGCAGCCAAGGGGCCGCAGGAACTCAAGAGACCCAGTACTTC	CASSQGAAGTQETQYF
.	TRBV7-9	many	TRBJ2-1	TGTGCCAGCAGAGGGCGGGGAAATTACAATGAGCAGTTCTTC	CASRGRGNYNEQFF
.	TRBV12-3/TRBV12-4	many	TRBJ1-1	TGTGCCAGCAGTTTAGAGGGTCCTAGTACTATCACTGAAGCTTTCTTT	CASSLEGPSTITEAFF
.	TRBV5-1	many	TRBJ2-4	TGCGCCAGCAGCTTGGACGATCGAACAGCGGCCATTCAGTACTTC	CASSLDDRTAAIQYF
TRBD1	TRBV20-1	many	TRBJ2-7	TGCAGTGCTAGAGATCTTCAGGGACAGACGATCGAGCAGTACTTC	CSARDLQGQTIEQYF
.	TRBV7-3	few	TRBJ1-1	TGTGCCAGCAGCTTAAGGGAGTACACTGAAGCTTTCTTT	CASSLREYTEAFF
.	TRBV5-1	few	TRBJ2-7	TGCGCCAGCAGCTTGGCAGCAGGGTTGTACTACGAGCAGTACTTC	CASSLAAGLYYEQYF
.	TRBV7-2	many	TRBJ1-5	TGTGCCAGCAGCTTGGCGAGGGTTCAGCCCCAGCATTTT	CASSLARVQPQHF
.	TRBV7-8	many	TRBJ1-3	TGTGCCAGCAGCTTTTTTGGCAGACAGGGAAACACCATATATTTT	CASSFFGRQGNTIYF
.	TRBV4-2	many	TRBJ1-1	TGTGCCAGCAGCCAAGCTCGAAAATGGTCAGCTCCGAACACTGAAGCTTTCTTT	CASSQARKWSAPNTEAFF
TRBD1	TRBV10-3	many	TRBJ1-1	TGTGCCATCAGTCTAGACAGGGGAGGCACTGAAGCTTTCTTT	CAISLDRGGTEAFF
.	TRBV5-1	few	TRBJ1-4	TGCGCCAGCAGCCTCTTCACCGCGGACGGCTCTAATGAAAAACTGTTTTTT	CASSLFTADGSNEKLFF
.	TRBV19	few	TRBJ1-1	TGTGCCAGTAGTATCTATCGGGGGGGGAACACTGAAGCTTTCTTT	CASSIYRGGNTEAFF
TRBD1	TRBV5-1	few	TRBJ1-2	TGCGCCAGCAGTTTTAGGTCAGGGGGCGAGGACTATGGCTACACCTTC	CASSFRSGGEDYGYTF
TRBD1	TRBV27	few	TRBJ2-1	TGTGCCAGCAGCCCCACAGGGGCTAATCCCCTAGGCTCCTACAATGAGCAGTTCTTC	CASSPTGANPLGSYNEQFF
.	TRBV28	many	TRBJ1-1	TGTGCCAGCAGTTTACTGATAGGACAGAACACTGAAGCTTTCTTT	CASSLLIGQNTEAFF
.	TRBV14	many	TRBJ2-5	TGTGCCAGCAGCGCAATAGCGGTCCAAGAGACCCAGTACTTC	CASSAIAVQETQYF
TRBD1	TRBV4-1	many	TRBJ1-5	TGCGCCAGCAGCCAAGAGTCTTGGTACAGGGGACGCAATCAGCCCCAGCATTTT	CASSQESWYRGRNQPQHF
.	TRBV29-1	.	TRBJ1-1	TGCAGCGCCTCCGAAGGGGGGCAGCAGAACACTGAAGCTTTCTTT	CSASEGGQQNTEAFF
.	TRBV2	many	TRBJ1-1	TGTGCCAGCAGTGGGGACACCAACACTGAAGCTTTCTTT	CASSGDTNTEAFF
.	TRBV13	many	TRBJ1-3	TGTGCCAGCAGCATGACAGGTGCTTTCTCTGGAAACACCATATATTTT	CASSMTGAFSGNTIYF
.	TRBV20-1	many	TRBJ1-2	TGCAGTGCTCCTTATGGGGGTCCCGGGGGCTACACCTTC	CSAPYGGPGGYTF
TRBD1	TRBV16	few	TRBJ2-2	TGTGCCAGCAGCCAACAGTACAGGGGGACCGGGGAGCTGTTTTTT	CASSQQYRGTGELFF
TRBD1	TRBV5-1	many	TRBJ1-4	TGCGCCAGCAGCTTTGGGACAGGGATTCTATGGAATGAAAAACTGTTTTTT	CASSFGTGILWNEKLFF
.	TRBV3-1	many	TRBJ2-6	TGTGCCAGCAGCCAGAGGGTTGCTGGGGCCAACGTCCTGACTTTC	CASSQRVAGANVLTF